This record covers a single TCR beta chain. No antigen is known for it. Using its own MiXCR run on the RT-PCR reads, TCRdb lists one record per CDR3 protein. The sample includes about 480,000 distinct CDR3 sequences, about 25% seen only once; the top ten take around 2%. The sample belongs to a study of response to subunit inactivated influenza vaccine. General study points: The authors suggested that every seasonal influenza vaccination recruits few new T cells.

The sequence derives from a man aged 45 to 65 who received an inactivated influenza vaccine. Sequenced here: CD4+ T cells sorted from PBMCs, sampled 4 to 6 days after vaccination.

The CDR3: CASSDRGQGRSEKLFF. In DNA form, the CDR3 reads TGTGCCAGCAGTGACCGCGGACAGGGAAGAAGTGAAAAACTGTTTTTT. V gene TRBV25-1 combines with J gene TRBJ1-4, with TRBD1 identical over 8 bases. Germline V lookup: CDR1 MGHDK, CDR2 SYGVNS. This CDR3 contains 16 residues. V was clipped by 3 bases and J by 7 bases; unmatched bases: 10.